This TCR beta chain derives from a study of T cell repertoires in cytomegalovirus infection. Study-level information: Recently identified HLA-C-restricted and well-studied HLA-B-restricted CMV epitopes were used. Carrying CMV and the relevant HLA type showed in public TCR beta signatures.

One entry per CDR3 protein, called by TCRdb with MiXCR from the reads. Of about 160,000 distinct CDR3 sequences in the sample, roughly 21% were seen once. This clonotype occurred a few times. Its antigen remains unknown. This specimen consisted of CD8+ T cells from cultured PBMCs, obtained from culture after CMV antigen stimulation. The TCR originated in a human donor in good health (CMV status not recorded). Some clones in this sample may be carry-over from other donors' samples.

CDR3 sequence reads: CASSYTPPAYEQYF. The CDR3 DNA follows: TGTGCCAGCAGTTATACCCCCCCCGCCTACGAGCAGTACTTC. This rearrangement joins TRBV6-6 to TRBJ2-7; D call uncertain. Germline CDR1 and CDR2: MNHNY and SVGAGI (reference sequence). This CDR3 has 14 amino acids. V dropped 3 bases and J dropped 2 bases, with 11 bases sitting between them.